The 13 T cell receptor beta chains below were found in one sample sequenced in a study of response to subunit inactivated influenza vaccine. One entry per CDR3 protein results from TCRdb running MiXCR on the RT-PCR reads. The repertoire holds some 180,000 distinct CDR3 sequences, with about a tenth as singletons. Sequencing used non-naive T cells sorted from PBMCs, obtained on the day of vaccination. These TCRs come from a man aged 50 or older who received an inactivated influenza vaccine.

This clonotype was seen repeatedly, ten times or more. This chain links TRBV19 with TRBJ1-5, with D possibly being TRBD1 (5 bases). The V gene lost 7 bases and the J gene lost 0 bases, with 16 bases spanning the gap. The CDR3 is 16 amino acids. CDR1 is LNHDA, CDR2 SQIVND, per germline (reference sequence). For the CDR3, the DNA is TGTGCCAGTACCTCTGGTGAGGGGAATAGCAATCAGCCCCAGCATTTT. Protein sequence: CASTSGEGNSNQPQHF.

This clonotype was seen ten or more times. The rearrangement joins TRBV30 to TRBJ2-1; D unresolved. This CDR3 region has 13 residues. With 3 bases removed from V and 4 bases from J, the gap between germline ends came to 10 bases. The germline gives CDR1 GTSNPN, CDR2 SVGIG (reference sequence). The CDR3 nucleotides read TGTGCCTGGAGACGTAAGGGATACAATGAGCAGTTCTTC. This gives the protein CAWRRKGYNEQFF.

In its sample, this clonotype was seen a few times. V is TRBV15 and J is TRBJ2-7, with TRBD1 matching 8 bases. This CDR3 has 13 amino acids. Trimming removed 5 bases from V and 3 bases from J; junction bases left unmatched: 3. Germline V CDR1 and CDR2: LNHNV, YYDKDF (reference sequence). CDR3 protein: CATSRDRHYEQYF. CDR3 DNA: TGTGCCACCAGCCGGGACAGGCACTACGAGCAGTACTTC.

V and J are TRBV28 and TRBJ1-1; D ambiguous. Germline assignment: CDR1 MDHEN and CDR2 SYDVKM. The CDR3 runs to 14 residues. Trimming took 5 bases from V and 1 from J, leaving 11 bases between them. CDR3 in amino acids: CASSPRQRNTEAFF. The CDR3 bases are TGTGCCAGCAGTCCGCGACAAAGGAACACTGAAGCTTTCTTT.

The chain links TRBV5-1 to TRBJ2-2; no clear D gene. Between the trimmed V and J ends, which lost 1 base and 4 bases, there was a span of 11 bases. The germline CDR1 and CDR2 sequences are SGHRS and YFSETQ. The CDR3 totals 15 residues. The chain's CDR3 is CASSLRQATTGELFF. The CDR3 nucleotides read TGCGCCAGCAGCTTGAGGCAGGCAACCACCGGGGAGCTGTTTTTT.

This clonotype occurred many times. The genes are TRBV15 and TRBJ2-7; possibly TRBD1 or TRBD2 for D (5 bases each). The germline V gene encodes CDR1 LNHNV and CDR2 YYDKDF (reference sequence). The ends were cut back, 6 bases at V and 7 bases at J, with 16 bases in the middle. This CDR3 comprises 13 residues. CDR3 region: CATRGTSYGEQYF. CDR3 sequence (DNA): TGTGCCACCAGAGGGACGTCCTACGGGGAGCAGTACTTC.

This clonotype was recorded at least ten times. The rearrangement joins TRBV3-1 to TRBJ2-1; 9 nucleotides match TRBD2. V lost 6 bases to trimming and J lost 9 bases; unmatched junction nucleotides: 3. CDR1 LGHDT and CDR2 YNNKEL come from the germline V gene (reference sequence). The CDR3 sequence is 12 residues long. DNA for the CDR3: TGTGCCAGCAGACTAGCGGGTACTGAGCAGTTCTTC. Its translation: CASRLAGTEQFF.

In this sample, this clonotype turned up a few times. CDR3 DNA sequence: TGTGCCAGCAGCACCCCGACAGGGGTCTATGGCTACACCTTC. Translated, it gives CASSTPTGVYGYTF. J is TRBJ1-2 and V is TRBV5-5; TRBD1 matches 8 bases. The CDR3 spans 14 residues. The junction had 6 bases not matched to a gene; V was cut back by 4 bases and J by 4 bases. Looked up from germline, CDR1 is SGHKS and CDR2 is YYEKEE (reference sequence).

This clonotype was found many times. This CDR3 reads CAISGPTSGRNMEVGEQFF. CDR3 nucleotides: TGTGCCATCAGTGGGCCCACTAGCGGGAGAAATATGGAGGTGGGTGAGCAGTTCTTC. The chain has TRBV10-3 and TRBJ2-1; 11 positions match TRBD2. CDR1 and CDR2 (germline): ENHRY, SYGVKD. V was pared by 4 bases and J by 9 bases, with 20 bases of the junction left unmatched. This CDR3 has 19 residues.

The table lists this clonotype with many counts. The rearrangement links TRBV4-3 to TRBJ2-3; 8 bases match TRBD1. This CDR3 is 16 amino acids long. Germline CDR1 reads LGHNA; CDR2 reads YSLEER. With V trimmed by 1 base and J by 0 bases, 3 bases remained unmatched. CDR3 sequence (DNA): TGCGCCAGCAGCCAAGGAACAGGGGGTAGCACAGATACGCAGTATTTT. Its protein is CASSQGTGGSTDTQYF.

With regard to this clonotype: One junction end does not reproduce the germline sequence, and a read error may be involved. The CDR3 loop is CVSSLRGEYEQYF. The CDR3 DNA reads as TGTGTCAGCAGCTTACGGGGAGAATACGAGCAGTACTTC. V gene TRBV7-2 combines with J gene TRBJ2-7; a possible D gene is TRBD2 (5 bases). This CDR3 spans 13 amino acids. CDR1 SGHTA and CDR2 FQGNSA come from the germline V gene. Variable domain in full (rest from reference TRBV7-2 and TRBJ2-7): GAGVSQSPSNKVTEKGKDVELRCDPISGHTALYWYRQSLGQGLEFLIYFQGNSAPDKSGLPSDRFSAERTGGSVSTLTIQRTQQEDSAVYLCVSSLRGEYEQYFGPGTRLTVT.

This clonotype appeared a few times. This chain uses TRBV24-1 with TRBJ2-1; D unresolved. Trimming left V 3 bases short and J 0 bases short, with 14 bases between. Germline V CDR1 and CDR2: KGHDR, SFDVKD. The CDR3 loop spans 17 amino acids. The chain's CDR3 is CATSDTSGVGSYNEQFF. The CDR3 DNA sequence: TGTGCCACCAGTGATACGTCAGGAGTTGGCTCCTACAATGAGCAGTTCTTC.

This clonotype came up many times. This sequence joins TRBV27 and TRBJ1-1, with D possibly matching TRBD1 (5 bases). V was clipped by 6 bases and J by 1 base, with 21 bases between them. CDR1 MNHEY and CDR2 SMNVEV come from the germline V gene (reference sequence). The CDR3 has 17 amino acids. The CDR3 protein is CASSPHARGRWNTEAFF. CDR3 coding DNA: TGTGCCAGCAGCCCCCACGCGAGGGGCCGATGGAACACTGAAGCTTTCTTT.